The next 26 T cell receptor beta chains were all read from a single sample in a study of CD8+CD57+ T cells in acquired aplastic anemia. By flow cytometry, patients selected for sequencing had shown an expansion of CD8+CD57+ cells. The template for TCR beta VDJ and CDR3 sequence profiling was genomic DNA. TCRdb independently ran MiXCR on the reads; one entry per CDR3 protein. The repertoire includes more than 45,000 distinct CDR3 sequences, 55% to 70% of them detected once, and roughly 16% sits in the top ten. The sequenced sample was sorted CD4+, CD8+, or CD8+CD57+ T cells (not recorded which) from PBMCs. These receptors were taken from a human donor with aplastic anemia.

Ten or more counts support this clonotype. CDR3 coding DNA: TGCAGTGCTTCCCGGACAGGGGTCTCCCTATTGGAGGGCTACACCTTC. The encoded protein is CSASRTGVSLLEGYTF. The chain uses TRBV20-1 and TRBJ1-2; 9 nucleotides agree with TRBD1. Trimming removed 5 bases from V and 8 bases from J; junction bases left unmatched: 18. Looked up from germline, CDR1 is DFQATT and CDR2 is SNEGSKA (reference sequence). The length of the CDR3 is 16 residues.

By sample fraction, this clonotype is medium-sized. In DNA form, the CDR3 reads TGTGCCTCTAGGGGGGGTAGCAATCAGCCCCAGCATTTT. Protein product: CASRGGSNQPQHF. The chain couples TRBV15 to TRBJ1-5; maybe TRBD1 (6 bases). Germline CDR1 reads LNHNV; CDR2 reads YYDKDF (reference sequence). Trimming removed 11 bases from V and 0 bases from J, with 11 bases in between. This CDR3 is built from 13 residues.

V is TRBV2 and J is TRBJ1-1; D might be TRBD1 (5 bases). V dropped 5 bases and J dropped 1 base, with 11 bases sitting between them. The CDR3 length is 14 residues. The germline gives CDR1 SNHLY, CDR2 FYNNEI. This CDR3 is CASSSQGRNTEAFF. In nucleotides, the CDR3 is TGTGCCAGCAGTTCTCAGGGTCGGAACACTGAAGCTTTCTTT.

This clonotype was counted ten times or more. This chain links TRBV5-1 with TRBJ2-3; unclear D gene. The CDR3 has 14 amino acids. The germline V gene has CDR1 SGHRS and CDR2 YFSETQ. The V end was cut by 2 bases, the J end by 4 bases, with 11 bases between. The CDR3 DNA reads as TGCGCCAGCAGCTTTGGCCAAAGCGCAGATACGCAGTATTTT. Its protein is CASSFGQSADTQYF.

This chain connects TRBV10-2 to TRBJ2-1; 7 nucleotides match TRBD2. CDR1 is WSHSY, CDR2 SAAADI, per germline. V shed 8 bases and J 2 bases; nucleotides not matched to a gene: 0. This CDR3 is 12 amino acids long. The CDR3 nucleotides read TGCGCCAGCGGGGGGGCCTACAATGAGCAGTTCTTC. It is translated as CASGGAYNEQFF.

Turning to this clonotype: Relative to the germline gene, one junction end is altered; a read error may explain this. This chain links TRBV10-3 with TRBJ2-5; either TRBD1 or TRBD2 may fit D (6 bases each). The germline gives CDR1 ENHRY, CDR2 SYGVKD. The CDR3 is made up of 17 amino acids. CDR3 DNA: TGTGCCATCAGTGAGTCGAGGGACGGGGGCCTCCAAGAGACCCAGTACTTT. It specifies CAISESRDGGLQETQYF.

The CDR3 spells CASSAESDSGYTF. CDR3 nucleotide sequence: TGTGCCAGCAGTGCCGAGAGCGATAGTGGCTACACCTTC. The chain combines TRBV2 with TRBJ1-2; D gene uncertain. Trimming stripped 4 bases from V and 7 bases from J, with 13 bases between. The germline gives CDR1 SNHLY, CDR2 FYNNEI. The CDR3 covers 13 residues.

This clonotype was seen a single time. At one boundary the junction diverges from the germline segment, which might be a read error. The J gene is TRBJ2-7, the V gene TRBV6-1; D gene uncertain. Germline CDR1 reads MNHNS; CDR2 reads SASEGT. The CDR3 is 13 residues long. In DNA, the CDR3 is TGTGCCATCAGTGAGTTGGCTTCGTACGAGCAGTACTTC. Protein: CAISELASYEQYF.

The rearrangement uses TRBV7-2 and TRBJ1-6; a possible D gene is TRBD1 (5 bases). The V end lost 3 bases, the J end lost 7 bases, and 7 bases lay between the germline ends. Looked up from germline, CDR1 is SGHTA and CDR2 is FQGNSA. The CDR3 covers 13 residues. The CDR3 loop is CASSFGGNSPLHF. The DNA for the CDR3 is TGTGCCAGCAGCTTCGGGGGGAATTCACCCCTCCACTTT.

Only a few counts were recorded for this clonotype. The genes are TRBV2 and TRBJ1-5; TRBD1 agrees at 8 bases. The ends lost 4 bases at V and 4 bases at J; junction bases unmatched: 3. The CDR3 length is 14 residues. Germline CDR1 and CDR2: SNHLY and FYNNEI. The CDR3 nucleotides read TGTGCCAGCAGTGTGGACAGGGCAAATCAGCCCCAGCATTTT. It codes for CASSVDRANQPQHF.

V gene TRBV7-3 combines with J gene TRBJ2-3; D call uncertain. Germline values: CDR1 SGHTA, CDR2 FQGTGA. V gave up 5 bases and J gave up 1 base, with 16 bases separating them. The CDR3 is 16 amino acids. CDR3 region: CASSAVVAMGTDTQYF. DNA of the CDR3: TGTGCCAGCAGCGCCGTGGTAGCTATGGGCACAGATACGCAGTATTTT.

The genes are TRBV15 and TRBJ1-6; no clear D. The CDR3 runs 14 residues. V was trimmed by 0 bases and J by 9 bases, leaving 9 bases between them. In germline, CDR1 is LNHNV, CDR2 YYDKDF (reference sequence). The CDR3 DNA reads as TGTGCCACCAGCAGAGATAGTGGAATTTCACCCCTCCACTTT. Its protein product is CATSRDSGISPLHF.

This clonotype was seen ten or more times. The V call is TRBV29-1, the J call TRBJ2-1; D is unresolved. Trimming removed 1 base at V and 9 bases at J, with 10 bases between. CDR1 is SQVTM, CDR2 ANQGSEA, per germline. This CDR3 has 12 amino acids. The CDR3 DNA follows: TGCAGCGTTGAAGCTGTGGTTAGTGAGCAGTTCTTC. Encoded protein: CSVEAVVSEQFF.

The chain combines TRBV28 with TRBJ2-1; perhaps TRBD2 as D (6 bases). The CDR3 runs 18 residues. The germline V gene encodes CDR1 MDHEN and CDR2 SYDVKM. Trimming cost V 7 bases and J 0 bases, with 22 bases left between them. CDR3 sequence reads: CASNSRGRVSSSYNEQFF. CDR3 nucleotides: TGTGCCAGCAACTCGCGGGGCAGGGTTTCGAGCTCCTACAATGAGCAGTTCTTC.

In its sample, this clonotype was seen once. The gene calls are TRBV2 and TRBJ1-4, with D unclear. Germline-derived CDR1 and CDR2 are SNHLY and FYNNEI. Trimming pared 6 bases from V and 0 bases from J, leaving 11 bases between. There are 15 residues in the CDR3. The CDR3 DNA follows: TGTGCCAGCAGCCAGAACGGCGCAACTAATGAAAAACTGTTTTTT. It encodes CASSQNGATNEKLFF.

This clonotype qualifies as medium-sized. V and J are TRBV2 and TRBJ2-7; tentatively, D is TRBD1 (8 bases). This CDR3 spans 13 amino acids. V was shortened by 10 bases and J by 5 bases, with 18 bases between the two germline ends. Germline lookup yields CDR1 SNHLY and CDR2 FYNNEI. The CDR3 bases are TGTGCCATTGGGAGGGGACAGGTGGACGAGCAGTACGTC. Amino acids: CAIGRGQVDEQYV.

The rearrangement links TRBV2 to TRBJ2-5; D call uncertain. The CDR3 is made up of 14 amino acids. Germline-derived CDR1 and CDR2 are SNHLY and FYNNEI. Trimming left V 0 bases short and J 3 bases short, with 8 bases between. The CDR3 bases are TGTGCCAGCAGTGAAGCGCCCAGAAAAGAGACCCAGTACTTC. This gives the protein CASSEAPRKETQYF.

The chain links TRBV10-3 to TRBJ2-3, with a tentative D call TRBD2 (5 bases). The V gene's germline CDR1 is ENHRY and CDR2 SYGVKD. The CDR3 extends over 13 amino acids. The germline V and J ends were trimmed by 9 bases and 1 base, with 11 bases remaining between them. CDR3 nucleotide sequence: TGTGCCATACGGGGTGGGGGCACAGATACGCAGTATTTT. Its translation: CAIRGGGTDTQYF.

This rearrangement joins TRBV15 to TRBJ2-7, with D perhaps TRBD2 (6 bases). This CDR3 has 15 residues. Germline loops: CDR1 LNHNV, CDR2 YYDKDF (reference sequence). With 3 bases removed from V and 5 bases from J, the gap between germline ends came to 17 bases. The CDR3 region is CATSSASGVFNEQYF. In DNA, the CDR3 is TGTGCCACCAGCAGTGCCTCGGGGGTATTCAACGAGCAGTACTTC.

In this sample, this clonotype turned up many times. The chain couples TRBV6-4 to TRBJ1-2; D is unresolved. V was clipped by 4 bases and J by 7 bases, with 4 bases between them. This CDR3 has 10 amino acids. Germline V gene sequence: CDR1 MRHNA, CDR2 SNTAGT. The CDR3 sequence: CASSVAGYTF. DNA of the CDR3: TGTGCCAGCAGTGTTGCTGGCTACACCTTC.

This clonotype was counted between two and nine times. The gene calls are TRBV12-3 or TRBV12-4 and TRBJ1-4, with D hard to call. V was clipped by 6 bases and J by 5 bases, with 19 bases between them. This CDR3 spans 16 amino acids. CDR3 nucleotide sequence: TGTGCCAGCAGGTACGAAGGAAAACCGTACAATGAAAAACTGTTTTTT. This encodes CASRYEGKPYNEKLFF.

This clonotype was found a few times. The rearrangement links TRBV2 to TRBJ1-6; TRBD1 agrees at 8 bases. The CDR3 length is 15 residues. CDR1 SNHLY and CDR2 FYNNEI come from the germline V gene. The junction had 6 bases not matched to a gene; V was cut back by 6 bases and J by 5 bases. CDR3 loop: CASRDGQGDNSPLHF. CDR3 in DNA: TGTGCCAGCAGAGACGGACAGGGAGATAATTCACCCCTCCACTTT.

This rearrangement joins TRBV20-1 to TRBJ1-6; 7 nucleotides match TRBD1. V lost 1 base, J lost 3 bases, and 9 bases stayed unmatched. CDR1 and CDR2 (germline): DFQATT, SNEGSKA (reference sequence). The CDR3 is 17 amino acids. CDR3 bases: TGCAGTGCTAGAGCGGCTACCGGACAGGACTATAATTCACCCCTCCACTTT. Residues: CSARAATGQDYNSPLHF.

The CDR3: CASREVAQLYGYTF. CDR3 DNA: TGTGCCAGCAGGGAGGTAGCACAACTATATGGCTACACCTTC. The chain combines TRBV2 with TRBJ1-2, with no clear D. Per the germline V gene, CDR1 is SNHLY and CDR2 is FYNNEI. CDR3 length: 14 residues. Between the trimmed V and J ends, which lost 6 bases and 5 bases, there was a span of 16 bases.

The sample holds many counts of this clonotype. The V gene is TRBV7-9, the J gene TRBJ1-4; no reliable D call. V lost 3 bases and J 5 bases, leaving 7 bases between the germline ends. The CDR3 sequence is 13 residues long. Germline assignment: CDR1 SEHNR and CDR2 FQNEAQ (reference sequence). The CDR3: CASSFGRNEKLFF. CDR3 nucleotide sequence: TGTGCCAGCAGCTTTGGACGAAATGAAAAACTGTTTTTT.

In this sample, this clonotype turned up a few times. A much larger clone differs by one base, so this may be a read error. The chain combines TRBV11-2 with TRBJ2-3; TRBD2 aligns across 11 bases. Germline V gene sequence: CDR1 SGHAT, CDR2 FQNNGV. This CDR3 region has 15 residues. The CDR3 bases are TGTGCCGGCAGCCCTTCTCTAGCGGGGGGAGATACGCAGTATTTT. Protein: CAGSPSLAGGDTQYF.